A single sample gave rise to the 23 T cell receptor beta chains below, sequenced in a study of CD8 T cells in ankylosing spondylitis. Study observations and caveats: One TCR beta motif, made up of roughly eight highly homologous variants, appeared characteristic of ankylosing spondylitis blood.

TCRdb called the 5' RACE reads again in MiXCR, with one record for every CDR3 protein. Among roughly 700,000 distinct CDR3 sequences listed, roughly 19% were seen once. These receptors have no known antigen. Material for sequencing was blood, either unsorted or a sorted T cell fraction (not recorded which). The receptors here all came from a male donor with ankylosing spondylitis.

The chain employs TRBV5-5 and TRBJ2-2, with 10 bases fitting TRBD1. The CDR3 sequence is 16 residues long. CDR1 is SGHKS, CDR2 YYEKEE, per germline (reference sequence). After removal of 0 bases from V and 3 bases from J, the junction contained 2 bases not matched to a gene. The CDR3 spells CASSLGQGAYTGELFF. CDR3 coding DNA: TGTGCCAGCAGCTTGGGACAGGGGGCTTACACCGGGGAGCTGTTTTTT.

This clonotype came up many times. The chain is built from TRBV29-1 and TRBJ2-3; no definite D call. V lost 6 bases and J 4 bases, leaving 8 bases between the germline ends. The CDR3 covers 11 residues. Germline V gene data show CDR1 as SQVTM and CDR2 as ANQGSEA. This CDR3 reads CSVDAADTQYF. The CDR3 DNA is TGCAGCGTGGACGCCGCAGATACGCAGTATTTT.

This clonotype was detected a few times. This chain uses TRBV7-3 with TRBJ2-1, with D maybe TRBD2 (5 bases). The CDR3 has 14 residues. Germline loops: CDR1 SGHTA, CDR2 FQGTGA. The germline V and J ends were trimmed by 0 bases and 8 bases, with 11 bases remaining between them. In DNA, the CDR3 is TGTGCCAGCAGCTTAACCTTCGGGGTGTATGAGCAGTTCTTC. Encoded protein: CASSLTFGVYEQFF.

This chain uses TRBV7-9 with TRBJ1-1; unclear D gene. Germline loops: CDR1 SEHNR, CDR2 FQNEAQ (reference sequence). The length of the CDR3 is 16 residues. V lost 1 base, J lost 2 bases, and 14 bases lay in between. CDR3 amino acids: CASSLVLRLDNTEAFF. CDR3 DNA sequence: TGTGCCAGCAGCTTAGTCTTGCGGCTTGACAACACTGAAGCTTTCTTT. Together with reference TRBV7-9 and TRBJ1-1, the CDR3 gives the full variable domain: DTGVSQNPRHKITKRGQNVTFRCDPISEHNRLYWYRQTLGQGPEFLTYFQNEAQLEKSRLLSDRFSAERPKGSFSTLEIQRTEQGDSAMYLCASSLVLRLDNTEAFFGQGTRLTVV.

This sequence joins TRBV28 and TRBJ2-2; D remains ambiguous. Trimming took 3 bases from V and 5 from J, leaving 16 bases between them. Per germline, CDR1 MDHEN and CDR2 SYDVKM. The CDR3 totals 16 residues. The CDR3 is CASSFLDPLGTGELFF. CDR3 bases: TGTGCCAGCAGTTTCCTAGACCCCCTAGGGACCGGGGAGCTGTTTTTT.

In this sample, this clonotype turned up a few times. V gene TRBV11-2 combines with J gene TRBJ1-1; no reliable D call. The CDR3 contains 16 residues. V lost 2 bases, J lost 0 bases, and 13 bases lay in between. Per germline, CDR1 SGHAT and CDR2 FQNNGV. The CDR3, as DNA: TGTGCCAGCAGCTTAAACCCGGCGGGGATGAACACTGAAGCTTTCTTT. Amino acid sequence: CASSLNPAGMNTEAFF.

This chain links TRBV7-9 with TRBJ1-1; D not certain. The germline V gene encodes CDR1 SEHNR and CDR2 FQNEAQ (reference sequence). The CDR3 is made up of 12 amino acids. V was trimmed by 6 bases and J by 4 bases, leaving 9 bases between them. Written as DNA, the CDR3 is TGTGCCAGCAGGGATTCTCCCACTGAAGCTTTCTTT. Amino acid sequence: CASRDSPTEAFF. Based on the CDR3 plus reference TRBV7-9 and TRBJ1-1, the full variable domain is DTGVSQNPRHKITKRGQNVTFRCDPISEHNRLYWYRQTLGQGPEFLTYFQNEAQLEKSRLLSDRFSAERPKGSFSTLEIQRTEQGDSAMYLCASRDSPTEAFFGQGTRLTVV.

The J gene is TRBJ1-3, the V gene TRBV6-1; 9 bases fit TRBD1. Germline lookup yields CDR1 MNHNS and CDR2 SASEGT. The ends lost 5 bases at V and 2 bases at J; junction bases unmatched: 7. The CDR3 extends over 16 amino acids. CDR3 residues: CASSRAGTGTGNTIYF. CDR3 coding DNA: TGTGCCAGCAGTCGCGCCGGGACAGGGACTGGAAACACCATATATTTT.

This clonotype was counted between two and nine times. The chain employs TRBV20-1 and TRBJ2-5, with D hard to call. CDR1 DFQATT and CDR2 SNEGSKA come from the germline V gene (reference sequence). With 3 bases removed from V and 5 bases from J, the gap between germline ends came to 13 bases. The CDR3 is made up of 13 amino acids. This CDR3 is CSARIGKGETQYF. CDR3 bases: TGCAGTGCTAGGATTGGCAAAGGGGAGACCCAGTACTTC.

The chain uses TRBV6-1 and TRBJ1-5; D is uncertain. Deletions cut 2 bases from V and 0 bases from J, with 8 bases between. Germline V gene data show CDR1 as MNHNS and CDR2 as SASEGT. The CDR3 is 15 residues long. The CDR3 protein is CASSEWPLSNQPQHF. As DNA, the CDR3 is TGTGCCAGCAGTGAATGGCCCCTTAGCAATCAGCCCCAGCATTTT.

On this clonotype: The junction differs from germline at one of its ends, possibly a read error. The J gene is TRBJ2-7, the V gene TRBV12-3 or TRBV12-4; D is ambiguous. The length of the CDR3 is 13 residues. The CDR3 is CASRSTNSHEQYF. The CDR3 nucleotides are TGTGCCAGCAGGTCTACAAACTCCCACGAGCAGTACTTC.

This clonotype was detected a few times. V and J are TRBV27 and TRBJ1-1; TRBD1 aligns across 8 bases. Trimming removed 2 bases from V and 7 bases from J; junction bases left unmatched: 9. The CDR3 is made up of 15 amino acids. In germline, CDR1 is MNHEY, CDR2 SMNVEV (reference sequence). The CDR3 is CASSLRAGGVGEAFF. The CDR3 DNA reads as TGTGCCAGCAGTTTACGGGCAGGGGGCGTTGGTGAAGCTTTCTTT.

This clonotype was seen only a few times. This sequence joins TRBV20-1 and TRBJ2-1; possibly TRBD2 for D (6 bases). V lost 6 bases and J lost 6, with 18 bases in between. The length of the CDR3 is 14 residues. The germline V gene has CDR1 DFQATT and CDR2 SNEGSKA (reference sequence). The chain's CDR3 is CSAPGRAGPNEQFF. The CDR3 nucleotides are TGCAGTGCCCCAGGTCGGGCGGGGCCCAATGAGCAGTTCTTC.

This clonotype was counted many times. The J gene is TRBJ1-1, the V gene TRBV5-1; 9 bases map to TRBD1. The CDR3 consists of 14 residues. The germline V gene has CDR1 SGHRS and CDR2 YFSETQ. With 4 bases clipped from V and 9 bases from J, the junction kept 10 bases outside the gene matches. CDR3 DNA: TGCGCCAGCAGCCCATCGACAGGGGGGTATCAAGCTTTCTTT. Amino acid sequence: CASSPSTGGYQAFF.

This clonotype was counted a few times. This rearrangement joins TRBV5-1 to TRBJ2-7; 7 nucleotides agree with TRBD1. The germline V gene encodes CDR1 SGHRS and CDR2 YFSETQ. There are 12 residues in the CDR3. With 5 bases clipped from V and 6 bases from J, the junction kept 5 bases outside the gene matches. CDR3 residues: CASSEPGGEQYF. The DNA of the CDR3 is TGCGCCAGCAGTGAACCAGGGGGCGAGCAGTACTTC.

This clonotype was seen more than once but under ten times. V is TRBV7-2 and J is TRBJ2-2, with D unresolved. This CDR3 is 13 amino acids long. V lost 6 bases and J lost 0, with 5 bases in between. Germline V gives CDR1 SGHTA, CDR2 FQGNSA. Here the CDR3 reads CASRATNTGELFF. The CDR3 bases are TGTGCCAGCAGGGCTACGAACACCGGGGAGCTGTTTTTT.

The V and J genes are TRBV24-1 and TRBJ2-3; 8 bases match TRBD1. Trimming took 9 bases from V and 4 from J; bases not matched to a gene: 5. Per germline, CDR1 KGHDR and CDR2 SFDVKD. CDR3 length: 13 amino acids. The CDR3: CATRGTGSDTQYF. The CDR3 DNA sequence: TGTGCCACCCGCGGGACAGGCTCAGATACGCAGTATTTT.

This sequence joins TRBV7-2 and TRBJ2-7, with D maybe TRBD2 (5 bases). The length of the CDR3 is 14 residues. Between the trimmed V and J ends, which lost 5 bases and 2 bases, there was a span of 13 bases. Germline loops: CDR1 SGHTA, CDR2 FQGNSA. The CDR3 bases are TGTGCCAGCAGCCCCCAAGACTACACCTACGAGCAGTACTTC. It yields the protein CASSPQDYTYEQYF. The variable domain in full, completed from reference TRBV7-2 and TRBJ2-7, reads GAGVSQSPSNKVTEKGKDVELRCDPISGHTALYWYRQSLGQGLEFLIYFQGNSAPDKSGLPSDRFSAERTGGSVSTLTIQRTQQEDSAVYLCASSPQDYTYEQYFGPGTRLTVT.

This clonotype was observed a few times. The chain is built from TRBV4-1 and TRBJ1-1; 9 bases line up with TRBD1. There are 15 residues in the CDR3. Trimming at V came to 3 bases and at J to 1 base, leaving 3 bases not matched to a gene. Germline lookup yields CDR1 MGHRA and CDR2 YSYEKL. This chain's CDR3 is CASSQVTGGNTEAFF. In nucleotides, the CDR3 is TGCGCCAGCAGCCAGGTGACAGGGGGGAACACTGAAGCTTTCTTT.

This clonotype was observed at least ten times. The rearrangement links TRBV29-1 to TRBJ1-2, with 12 bases fitting TRBD1. The trim removed 7 bases at V and 8 bases at J, leaving 14 bases unmatched. CDR3 length equals 15 residues. The germline V gene encodes CDR1 SQVTM and CDR2 ANQGSEA. The CDR3 bases are TGCAGCGCCGAACCCGGGACAGGGGGCAGTGGCGGCTACACCTTC. This sequence encodes CSAEPGTGGSGGYTF.

V is TRBV6-6 and J is TRBJ2-3; a possible D gene is TRBD2 (7 bases). Germline CDR1 reads MNHNY; CDR2 reads SVGAGI (reference sequence). V was shortened by 7 bases and J by 5 bases, with 13 bases between the two germline ends. The CDR3 runs 13 residues. CDR3 region: CASKLGGQDTQYF. The CDR3 bases are TGTGCCAGCAAACTGGGGGGGCAAGATACGCAGTATTTT.

The chain carries TRBV5-5 and TRBJ2-7; TRBD1 might be the D (6 bases). The CDR3 sequence is 13 residues long. V was trimmed by 2 bases and J by 4 bases, leaving 10 bases between them. In germline, CDR1 is SGHKS, CDR2 YYEKEE (reference sequence). CDR3 DNA: TGTGCCAGCAGCTTCTTGGACAGATACGAGCAGTACTTC. Its translation is CASSFLDRYEQYF.

Ten or more counts support this clonotype. The chain uses TRBV28 and TRBJ2-2; 9 nucleotides agree with TRBD2. The germline V gene encodes CDR1 MDHEN and CDR2 SYDVKM. The V and J ends lost 1 base and 4 bases, in that order; junction bases with no gene match: 7. CDR3 length: 17 amino acids. In nucleotides, the CDR3 is TGTGCCAGCAGTTTATCAGGCGGGAGGGCCGGCACCGGGGAGCTGTTTTTT. Its protein product is CASSLSGGRAGTGELFF.